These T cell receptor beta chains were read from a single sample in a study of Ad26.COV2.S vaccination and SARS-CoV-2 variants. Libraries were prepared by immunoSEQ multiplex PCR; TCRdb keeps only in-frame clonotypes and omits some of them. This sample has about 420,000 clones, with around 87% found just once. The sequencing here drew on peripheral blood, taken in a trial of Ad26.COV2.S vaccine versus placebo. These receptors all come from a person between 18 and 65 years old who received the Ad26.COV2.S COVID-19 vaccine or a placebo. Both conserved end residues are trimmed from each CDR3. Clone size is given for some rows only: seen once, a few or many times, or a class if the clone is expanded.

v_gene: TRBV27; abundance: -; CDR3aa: ASSPLPTGERAKNIQY
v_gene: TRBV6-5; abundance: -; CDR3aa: ASSRINEQF
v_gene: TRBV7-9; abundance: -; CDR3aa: ASSSIPGPSTGELF
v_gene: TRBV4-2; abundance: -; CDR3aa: ASSQVKEMNTEAF
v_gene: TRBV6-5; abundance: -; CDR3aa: ASSSDSQGFYEQY
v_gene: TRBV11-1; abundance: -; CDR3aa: ASSKGLAGGQY
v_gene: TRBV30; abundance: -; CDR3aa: AWSSGLTTGELF
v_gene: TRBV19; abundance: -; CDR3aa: ASRADTNSYEQY
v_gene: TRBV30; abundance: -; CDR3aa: AWSPIGTYEQY
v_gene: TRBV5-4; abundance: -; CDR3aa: ASSKGGLAWDTQY
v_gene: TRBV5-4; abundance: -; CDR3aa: ASSLVAGGGNSPLH
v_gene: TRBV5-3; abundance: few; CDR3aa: ATLDRGDQPQH
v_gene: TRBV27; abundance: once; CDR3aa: ASSPSGGVGGELF
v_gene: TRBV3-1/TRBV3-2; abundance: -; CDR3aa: ASSQVRGGKYSMHEQF
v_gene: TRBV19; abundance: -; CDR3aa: ASSIGTGGSYEQY
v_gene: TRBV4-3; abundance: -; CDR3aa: ASSHHLAGGELAKNIQY
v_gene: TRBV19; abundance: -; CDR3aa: ASRGQGADTQY
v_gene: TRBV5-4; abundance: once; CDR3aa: ASSRTGGVRPGNTIY
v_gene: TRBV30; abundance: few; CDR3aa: AWTEGSTDTQY
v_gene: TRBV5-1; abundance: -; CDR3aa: ASSLAADYNEQF
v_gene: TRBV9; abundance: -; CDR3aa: ASSVGPDPNYGYT
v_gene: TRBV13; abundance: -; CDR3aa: ASSPLLQTGNTIY
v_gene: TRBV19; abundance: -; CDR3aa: ASSIGSTGLLMNYGYT